This record concerns one TCR beta chain sequence. The CDR3 spans 15 residues. Trimming removed 4 bases from V and 3 bases from J; junction bases left unmatched: 5. Germline-derived CDR1 and CDR2 are SGHKS and YYEKEE (reference sequence). The source of the sample is a study of neoadjuvant anti-PD-1 for oral cavity cancer. Overall study: Patients without progression got a fourth dose around day 43.

Time point: after neoadjuvant nivolumab, at surgical resection. Blood libraries mostly used about 0.5 ug genomic DNA, six replicates each. Only in-frame clones appear in the TCRdb table, and some are missing; sequencing was by immunoSEQ multiplex PCR. There are around 8,000 clones in the sample; 62% occur only once, and roughly 3.2% lies in the top ten. The chain links TRBV5-5 to TRBJ2-7; 12 bases line up with TRBD1. The sequence was obtained from a person aged 40-85 years with oral cavity squamous cell carcinoma. This specimen was PBMCs, taken after nivolumab (anti-PD-1) treatment. The CDR3, as DNA: TGTGCCAGCAGCCCCGGGACAGGGGGCTTCTACGAGCAGTACTTC. Its translation is CASSPGTGGFYEQYF.